Below, one T cell receptor (beta chain) is given with its context. Germline CDR1 reads MGHRA; CDR2 reads YSYEKL. CDR3 length: 17 amino acids. The V segment lost 2 bases and the J segment 6 bases; nucleotides outside the gene matches: 9. These data originate in a study of blood T cell repertoires in COVID-19. Here immunoSEQ multiplex PCR was the method, and the copy in TCRdb shows in-frame clones only, minus some. This table has 65,000 to 75,000 clones, about 88% appearing once. The chain recombines TRBV4-1 with TRBJ2-7; 14 positions agree with TRBD2. The sequence came from a woman between 45 and 60 years old with active COVID-19. The specimen sequenced was peripheral blood. CDR3: CASSQPGTSGRASEQYF. The CDR3 DNA sequence: TGCGCCAGCAGCCAACCCGGGACTAGCGGGAGAGCATCCGAGCAGTACTTC.